This TCR beta chain was captured by sequencing in a study of prognosis after radiotherapy for stage I lung cancer. Study-wide context: Enrolled patients (roughly 13 men, roughly six women) had a median age of roughly 74 years and an age range of about 53 to 84 years. Radiotherapy: SBRT, 3 to 5 fractions, biologically effective dose at least 100 Gy. Findings and caveats of the study: The authors did not determine whether the expanded TCR clones were tumor-specific.

Note on this clonotype: The antigen is unknown.

Two-round multiplex PCR amplified TCR beta CDR3 from genomic DNA. First-round PCR amplification was performed with primers specific to each TRBV and TRBJ gene. TCRdb redid the calling of the multiplex PCR reads with MiXCR, one entry per CDR3 protein. The sample contains tens of thousands of distinct CDR3 sequences, roughly 39% of which appear only once. Unmatched junction bases numbered 11, after V lost 4 bases and J lost 15 bases. Looked up from germline, CDR1 is SGHKS and CDR2 is YYEKEE (reference sequence). The CDR3 totals 13 residues. No patient had prior chemotherapy, radiotherapy or other malignancies, and all were node-negative on CT and PET/CT.

The source material was PBMCs, sampled before or after stereotactic body radiation therapy (not recorded which). The receptor was isolated from a donor aged 50 or older with non-small cell lung cancer. The rearrangement links TRBV5-5 to TRBJ2-1; 9 bases match TRBD2. Here the CDR3 reads CASSLDPSGIRFF. CDR3 DNA sequence: TGTGCCAGCAGCCTGGATCCTAGCGGGATAAGGTTCTTC.